One TCR beta chain is described in this entry. This entry comes from a study of beta chain features in type 1 diabetes. Germline V gene data show CDR1 as MDHEN and CDR2 as SYDVKM. This CDR3 is built from 15 residues. Trimming cost V 5 bases and J 2 bases, with 14 bases left between them. Expressed TCRB transcripts were sequenced after all isolated RNA was converted to cDNA. Libraries were prepared by immunoSEQ multiplex PCR; TCRdb keeps only in-frame clonotypes and omits some of them. The repertoire holds 900,000 or so clones, roughly 16% seen once, with about 0.02% in the top ten. The chain joins TRBV28 to TRBJ2-3; the D gene is possibly TRBD2 (6 bases). The receptor's source is a woman aged 18 to 35 in good health. Sample: naive CD4+ T cells from blood. In DNA, the CDR3 is TGTGCCAGCAGTACGGGAGCCGTAATCACAGATACGCAGTATTTT. Protein product: CASSTGAVITDTQYF.